This T cell receptor (beta chain) is drawn from a study of T cells expressing NK-cell markers. The overall study: Sorted CD3+CD56-NKG2C+, CD3+CD56+NKG2C- and CD3+CD56+NKG2C+ T cells were the source of the TCR beta repertoires.

From germline, CDR1 is SGHKS and CDR2 YYEKEE (reference sequence). CDR3 length: 12 residues. TCRdb reprocessed the 5' RACE reads and stores each CDR3 protein as one record, lacking DNA. This sample lists 300,000 to 500,000 distinct CDR3 sequences; its ten largest clones have about 10%. The TCR sequence derives from a woman aged 45-60 years in good health. Sequencing input: blood T cells: a sorted CD56 or NKG2C T cell subset, CD4+ or CD8+ T cells, or bulk PBMC T cells (not recorded which). The chain has TRBV5-5 and TRBJ1-1. This CDR3 reads CASSLDWVGAFF.